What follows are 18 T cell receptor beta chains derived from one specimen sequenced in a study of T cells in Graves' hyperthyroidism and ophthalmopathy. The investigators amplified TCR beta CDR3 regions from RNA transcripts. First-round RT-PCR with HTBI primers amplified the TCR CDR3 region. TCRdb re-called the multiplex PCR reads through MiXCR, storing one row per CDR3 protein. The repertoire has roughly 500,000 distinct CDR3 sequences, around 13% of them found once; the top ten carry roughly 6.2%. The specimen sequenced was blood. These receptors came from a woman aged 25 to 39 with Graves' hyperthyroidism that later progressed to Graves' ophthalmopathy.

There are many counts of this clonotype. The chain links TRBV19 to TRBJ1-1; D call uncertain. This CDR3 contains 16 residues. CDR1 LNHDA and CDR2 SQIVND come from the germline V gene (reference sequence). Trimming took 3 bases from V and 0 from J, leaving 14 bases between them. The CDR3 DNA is TGTGCCAGTAGTATTGGCGGAGGGTGGGTGAACACTGAAGCTTTCTTT. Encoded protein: CASSIGGGWVNTEAFF.

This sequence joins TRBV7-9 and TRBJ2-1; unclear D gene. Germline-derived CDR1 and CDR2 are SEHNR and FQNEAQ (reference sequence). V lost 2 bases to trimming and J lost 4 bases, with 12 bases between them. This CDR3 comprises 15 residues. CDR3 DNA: TGTGCCAGCAGCTTAATAGGGCCCCTTTACAATGAGCAGTTCTTC. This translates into CASSLIGPLYNEQFF.

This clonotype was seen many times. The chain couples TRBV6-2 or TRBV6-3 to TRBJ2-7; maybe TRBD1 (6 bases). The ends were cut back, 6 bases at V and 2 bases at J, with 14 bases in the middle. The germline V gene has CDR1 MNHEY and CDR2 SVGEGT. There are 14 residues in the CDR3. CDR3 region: CASSKRDTPYEQYF. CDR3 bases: TGTGCCAGCAGCAAACGGGACACCCCCTACGAGCAGTACTTC.

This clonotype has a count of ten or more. CDR3 sequence reads: CATSDGGGEVDQPQHF. The CDR3 region has the DNA TGTGCCACCAGTGATGGAGGAGGGGAGGTGGATCAGCCCCAGCATTTT. The chain joins TRBV24-1 to TRBJ1-5; maybe TRBD1 (5 bases). V was trimmed by 3 bases and J by 5 bases, leaving 16 bases between them. The CDR3 length is 16 residues. Germline V gene lookup returns CDR1 KGHDR and CDR2 SFDVKD.

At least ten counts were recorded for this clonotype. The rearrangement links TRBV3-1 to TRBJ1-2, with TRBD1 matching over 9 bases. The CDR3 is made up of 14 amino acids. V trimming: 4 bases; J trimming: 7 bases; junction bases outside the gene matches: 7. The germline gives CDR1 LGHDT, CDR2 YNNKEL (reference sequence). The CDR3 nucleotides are TGTGCCAGCAGCCCCACACAGGGGGCAGGTGGCTACACCTTC. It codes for CASSPTQGAGGYTF.

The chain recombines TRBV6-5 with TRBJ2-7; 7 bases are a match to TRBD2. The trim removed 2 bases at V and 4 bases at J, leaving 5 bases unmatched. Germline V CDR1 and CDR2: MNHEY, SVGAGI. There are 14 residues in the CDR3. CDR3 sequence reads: CASSYGSGGYEQYF. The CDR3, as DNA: TGTGCCAGCAGTTACGGATCGGGAGGATACGAGCAGTACTTC.

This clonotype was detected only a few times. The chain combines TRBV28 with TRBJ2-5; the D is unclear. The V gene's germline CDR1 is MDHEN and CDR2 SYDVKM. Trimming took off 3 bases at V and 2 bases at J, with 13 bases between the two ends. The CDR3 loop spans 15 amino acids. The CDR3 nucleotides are TGTGCCAGCAGTTTCCGCCGGGCAGCGCAAGAGACCCAGTACTTC. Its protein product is CASSFRRAAQETQYF.

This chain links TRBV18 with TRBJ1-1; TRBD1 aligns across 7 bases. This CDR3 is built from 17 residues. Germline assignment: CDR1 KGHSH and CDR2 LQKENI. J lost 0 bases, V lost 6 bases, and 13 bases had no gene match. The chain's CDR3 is CASSPNWGQPMNTEAFF. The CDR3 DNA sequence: TGTGCCAGCTCGCCCAATTGGGGACAGCCGATGAACACTGAAGCTTTCTTT.

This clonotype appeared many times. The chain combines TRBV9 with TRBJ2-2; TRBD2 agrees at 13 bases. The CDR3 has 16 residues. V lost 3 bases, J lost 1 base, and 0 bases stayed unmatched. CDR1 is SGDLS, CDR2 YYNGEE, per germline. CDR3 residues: CASSGTSGGNTGELFF. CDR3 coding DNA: TGTGCCAGCAGCGGGACTAGCGGGGGGAACACCGGGGAGCTGTTTTTT. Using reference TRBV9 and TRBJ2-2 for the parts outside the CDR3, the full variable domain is DSGVTQTPKHLITATGQRVTLRCSPRSGDLSVYWYQQSLDQGLQFLIQYYNGEERAKGNILERFSAQQFPDLHSELNLSSLELGDSALYFCASSGTSGGNTGELFFGEGSRLTVL.

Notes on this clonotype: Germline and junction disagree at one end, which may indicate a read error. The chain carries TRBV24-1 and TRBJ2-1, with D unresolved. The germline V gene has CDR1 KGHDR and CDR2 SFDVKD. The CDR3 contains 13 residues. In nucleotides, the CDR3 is TGTACCACCAGTTCCGGTTCCTACAATGAGCAGTTCTTC. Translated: CTTSSGSYNEQFF.

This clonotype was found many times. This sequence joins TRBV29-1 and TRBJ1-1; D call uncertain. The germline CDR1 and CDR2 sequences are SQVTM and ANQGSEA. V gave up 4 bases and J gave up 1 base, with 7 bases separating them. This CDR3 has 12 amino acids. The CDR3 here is CSVGRWNTEAFF. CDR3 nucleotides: TGCAGCGTTGGACGGTGGAACACTGAAGCTTTCTTT.

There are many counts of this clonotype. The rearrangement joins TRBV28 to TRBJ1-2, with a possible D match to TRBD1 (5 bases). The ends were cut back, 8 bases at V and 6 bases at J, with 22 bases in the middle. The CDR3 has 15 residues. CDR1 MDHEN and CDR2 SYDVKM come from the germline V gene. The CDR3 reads CASDDGGMRVNGYTF. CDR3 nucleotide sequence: TGTGCCAGCGACGACGGGGGGATGAGGGTGAATGGCTACACCTTC.

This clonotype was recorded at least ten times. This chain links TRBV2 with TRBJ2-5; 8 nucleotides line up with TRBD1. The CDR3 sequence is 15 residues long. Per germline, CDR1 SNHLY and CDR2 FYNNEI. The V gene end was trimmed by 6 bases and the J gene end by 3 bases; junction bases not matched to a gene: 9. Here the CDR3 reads CASSRGGTGKETQYF. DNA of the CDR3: TGTGCCAGCAGCAGGGGCGGGACAGGAAAAGAGACCCAGTACTTC.

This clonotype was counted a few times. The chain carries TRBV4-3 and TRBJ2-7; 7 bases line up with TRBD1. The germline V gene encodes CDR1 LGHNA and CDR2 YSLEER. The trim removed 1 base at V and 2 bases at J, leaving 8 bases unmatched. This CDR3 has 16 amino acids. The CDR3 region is CASSQAKGASAYEQYF. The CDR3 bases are TGCGCCAGCAGCCAAGCTAAGGGGGCGAGCGCCTACGAGCAGTACTTC.

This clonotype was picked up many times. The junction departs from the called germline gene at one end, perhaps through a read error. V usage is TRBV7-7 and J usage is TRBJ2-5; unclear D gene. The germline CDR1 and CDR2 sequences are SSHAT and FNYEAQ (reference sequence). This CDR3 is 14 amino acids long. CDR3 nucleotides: TGTGCTAGCAGCTTAGGACGGACCCAAGAGACCCAGTACTTC. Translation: CASSLGRTQETQYF.

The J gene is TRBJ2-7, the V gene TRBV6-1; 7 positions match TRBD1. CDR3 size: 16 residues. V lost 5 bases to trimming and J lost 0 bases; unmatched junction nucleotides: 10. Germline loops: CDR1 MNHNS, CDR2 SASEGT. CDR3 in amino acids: CASSLDPGQNSYEQYF. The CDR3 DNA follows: TGTGCCAGCAGTCTTGACCCGGGACAGAACTCCTACGAGCAGTACTTC.

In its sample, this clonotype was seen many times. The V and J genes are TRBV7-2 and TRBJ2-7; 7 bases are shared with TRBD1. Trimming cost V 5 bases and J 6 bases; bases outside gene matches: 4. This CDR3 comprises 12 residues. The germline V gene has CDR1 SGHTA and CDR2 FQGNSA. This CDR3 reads CASSQTGFEQYF. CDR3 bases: TGTGCCAGCAGCCAGACAGGGTTCGAGCAGTACTTC.

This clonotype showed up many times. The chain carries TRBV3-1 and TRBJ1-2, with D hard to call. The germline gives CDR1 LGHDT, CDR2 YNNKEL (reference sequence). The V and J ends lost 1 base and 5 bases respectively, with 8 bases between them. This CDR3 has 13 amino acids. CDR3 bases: TGTGCCAGCAGCCAAGCAACAGTTTATGGCTACACCTTC. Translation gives CASSQATVYGYTF.